This T cell receptor beta chain was found in a study of blood T cell repertoires in COVID-19. Study overall: The United States, Italy and Spain provided the acute and convalescent COVID-19 samples. Sources were T cells, B-cell-depleted T cells, or PBMCs; the material itself was cDNA or gDNA.

Germline V gene lookup returns CDR1 MGHRA and CDR2 YSYEKL. Trimming shortened V by 0 bases and J by 1 base, and 7 bases separated the two germline ends. CDR3 length equals 15 residues. Under the authors' procedure: Reference gene primer amplification gave estimated nucleated cell counts. Measured with immunoSEQ multiplex PCR; TCRdb has only the in-frame clones, and not every one. Clonal size and the V and J genes are those of that table, whereas D and trimming came from the DNA. The repertoire holds some 100,000 clones, with approximately 93% as singletons. The chain carries TRBV4-1 and TRBJ1-5; D unclear. This receptor was identified in a middle-aged man with active COVID-19. Sequencing was done on a sample of peripheral blood. CDR3 nucleotides: TGCGCCAGCAGCCAAGAGGTGGAGAGCAATCAGCCCCAGCATTTT. It yields the protein CASSQEVESNQPQHF.